This T cell receptor (beta chain) was observed in a study of follicular helper T cells after annual influenza vaccination. Method: immunoSEQ multiplex PCR; TCRdb's copy keeps in-frame clones and lacks some. The sample consists of roughly 10,000 clones, 70% to 90% of them appearing once. Time point of the sample: 2015-2016 season, 7 days after influenza vaccination. This clone was counted once. The TCR sequence derives from an adult who received the influenza vaccine. The sequencing here drew on CXCR5- memory CD4+ T cells sorted from blood, taken 7 days after influenza vaccination.

In nucleotides, the CDR3 is TGTGCCAGCAGTTGGACCGGGACAGGGGATCAGCCCCAGCATTTT. This codes for CASSWTGTGDQPQHF. This chain uses TRBV6-6 with TRBJ1-5; 10 nucleotides align to TRBD1. V shed 4 bases and J 5 bases; nucleotides not matched to a gene: 5. CDR3 length: 15 amino acids. Germline-derived CDR1 and CDR2 are MNHNY and SVGAGI (reference sequence).